Reported below is one T cell receptor beta chain. These data originate in a study of blood T cell repertoires in COVID-19. Original processing methods: The authors estimated nucleated cell counts from reference gene primer amplification. Repertoires were generated with immunoSEQ multiplex PCR, while TCRdb's copy carries only in-frame clones and drops some. Clone size and the V and J calls come from that table; the DNA yielded D and trimming. Here the sample spans under 200,000 clones, roughly four fifths being singletons. This CDR3 comprises 15 residues. V dropped 3 bases and J dropped 1 base, with 13 bases sitting between them. The germline gives CDR1 SGHTA, CDR2 FQGNSA.

This receptor was obtained from a human donor with acute or convalescent COVID-19. The donor label of this sample is uncertain. The chain carries TRBV7-2 and TRBJ2-7, with D perhaps TRBD2 (6 bases). Sequencing input: peripheral blood. Written as DNA, the CDR3 is TGTGCCAGCAGCTTTGCCGGTAGCGGATCCTACGAGCAGTACTTC. Protein sequence: CASSFAGSGSYEQYF.